These 14 T cell receptor beta chains came from one sample sequenced in a study of Graves' ophthalmopathy and Graves' hyperthyroidism. RNA transcripts were the source from which TCR beta CDR3 regions were amplified. A first-round RT-PCR used HTBI primers, followed by a second-round multiplex PCR. From the multiplex PCR reads, TCRdb called clonotypes with MiXCR, one entry per CDR3 protein. Among approximately 700,000 distinct CDR3 sequences listed, 40% were seen once. Sequenced material: peripheral blood. All receptors derive from an adult man with Graves' ophthalmopathy.

This clonotype was seen more than once but under ten times. The chain has TRBV7-9 and TRBJ1-2, with D possibly being TRBD1 (6 bases). Trimming cost V 3 bases and J 8 bases, with 22 bases left between them. The CDR3 has 16 residues. CDR1 and CDR2 from the germline V gene are SEHNR and FQNEAQ (reference sequence). The CDR3 DNA sequence: TGTGCCAGCAGCTTGACGACAGGCGCCACGGTGGGGGGCTACACCTTC. This translates into CASSLTTGATVGGYTF.

The genes are TRBV2 and TRBJ2-7, with 10 positions matching TRBD2. Germline V lookup: CDR1 SNHLY, CDR2 FYNNEI. The CDR3 loop spans 15 amino acids. V shed 10 bases, J shed 3 bases, and the junction held 12 bases outside the gene matches. The CDR3 bases are TGTGCCATCAACCTAGCGGGGGCCCTCTACTACGAGCAGTACTTC. Translation: CAINLAGALYYEQYF.

The chain recombines TRBV7-9 with TRBJ2-2; D may be TRBD1 (5 bases). Looked up from germline, CDR1 is SEHNR and CDR2 is FQNEAQ (reference sequence). V lost 3 bases and J 0 bases, leaving 14 bases between the germline ends. CDR3 size: 17 residues. The CDR3 here is CASSFRSSTANTGELFF. The CDR3 DNA follows: TGTGCCAGCAGCTTTCGTTCTTCGACAGCGAACACCGGGGAGCTGTTTTTT.

This clonotype was observed once. Written as DNA, the CDR3 is TGTGCCACCGAGGCAGGCAATGAGCAGTTCTTT. Amino acid sequence: CATEAGNEQFF. V usage is TRBV10-3 and J usage is TRBJ1-1; no reliable D call. The CDR3 consists of 11 residues. Germline CDR1 reads ENHRY; CDR2 reads SYGVKD. Trimming removed 10 bases from V and 14 bases from J, with 20 bases in between.

There are many counts of this clonotype. This chain links TRBV10-3 with TRBJ1-2; TRBD1 is a possible D gene (6 bases). V was shortened by 7 bases and J by 5 bases, with 14 bases between the two germline ends. The germline V gene encodes CDR1 ENHRY and CDR2 SYGVKD. The CDR3 spans 13 residues. CDR3 in amino acids: CAITGQPAYGYTF. CDR3 DNA: TGTGCCATCACGGGACAACCCGCGTATGGCTACACCTTC.

This chain links TRBV4-2 with TRBJ1-1; TRBD1 matches at 7 bases. This CDR3 is 16 amino acids long. V lost 0 bases and J lost 0; bases outside the gene matches: 4. Germline lookup yields CDR1 LGHNA and CDR2 YNFKEQ. The CDR3, as DNA: TGTGCCAGCAGCCAAGATTGGGACAGCCTGAACACTGAAGCTTTCTTT. It codes for CASSQDWDSLNTEAFF.

This clonotype has a count of ten or more. V is TRBV15 and J is TRBJ2-5, with 8 bases matching TRBD1. Looked up from germline, CDR1 is LNHNV and CDR2 is YYDKDF (reference sequence). J lost 3 bases, V lost 1 base, and 1 base had no gene match. The CDR3 spans 14 residues. The CDR3 protein is CATSRVDREETQYF. The CDR3 nucleotides read TGTGCCACCAGCAGAGTGGACAGGGAAGAGACCCAGTACTTC.

V gene TRBV20-1 combines with J gene TRBJ1-5; tentatively, D is TRBD1 (6 bases). Per germline, CDR1 DFQATT and CDR2 SNEGSKA (reference sequence). V was clipped by 6 bases and J by 5 bases, with 20 bases between them. The CDR3 is 15 amino acids. The CDR3 protein is CSARTPRGGDQPQHF. The CDR3 nucleotides are TGCAGTGCCCGGACACCAAGGGGGGGGGATCAGCCCCAGCATTTT.

Many counts were recorded for this clonotype. The CDR3 here is CASGSNSNQPQHF. The CDR3 DNA sequence: TGTGCCAGTGGGTCCAATAGCAATCAGCCCCAGCATTTT. V gene TRBV2 combines with J gene TRBJ1-5; D is unclear. V was cut by 9 bases and J by 0 bases, with 9 bases left in between. This CDR3 spans 13 amino acids. Germline assignment: CDR1 SNHLY and CDR2 FYNNEI.

This chain links TRBV7-9 with TRBJ2-2; TRBD1 matches 8 bases. V lost 5 bases to trimming and J lost 5 bases; unmatched junction nucleotides: 10. The CDR3 length is 16 residues. CDR1 and CDR2 from the germline V gene are SEHNR and FQNEAQ (reference sequence). CDR3: CASSAAGTGYTGELFF. The CDR3 region has the DNA TGTGCCAGCAGCGCGGCCGGGACAGGTTATACCGGGGAGCTGTTTTTT. Based on the CDR3 plus reference TRBV7-9 and TRBJ2-2, the full variable domain is DTGVSQNPRHKITKRGQNVTFRCDPISEHNRLYWYRQTLGQGPEFLTYFQNEAQLEKSRLLSDRFSAERPKGSFSTLEIQRTEQGDSAMYLCASSAAGTGYTGELFFGEGSRLTVL.

This rearrangement joins TRBV19 to TRBJ1-4, with 9 nucleotides matching TRBD1. CDR1 is LNHDA, CDR2 SQIVND, per germline (reference sequence). This CDR3 region has 15 residues. J was trimmed by 8 bases and V by 8 bases; bases with no gene match: 12. CDR3 sequence: CASAEVGQGDEKLFF. CDR3 bases: TGTGCCAGTGCTGAAGTGGGACAGGGAGACGAAAAACTGTTTTTT.

This clonotype was seen a handful of times. The rearrangement links TRBV5-1 to TRBJ1-4; 8 positions match TRBD1. CDR1 is SGHRS, CDR2 YFSETQ, per germline. V lost 4 bases to trimming and J lost 7 bases; unmatched junction nucleotides: 6. The CDR3 sequence is 14 residues long. CDR3 sequence: CASSGRDRREKLFF. The CDR3 DNA follows: TGCGCCAGCAGCGGCAGGGACAGGCGTGAAAAACTGTTTTTT.

Remarks on this clonotype: This clone may be a read error of a much larger clone one base away. The chain recombines TRBV25-1 with TRBJ1-1; possibly TRBD1 for D (6 bases). Germline V gene sequence: CDR1 MGHDK, CDR2 SYGVNS. The CDR3 contains 14 residues. With 5 bases removed from V and 4 bases from J, the gap between germline ends came to 14 bases. CDR3 bases: TGTGCCAGCAGTTTACCAGGGGAGGGCACTGAAGCTTTCTTT. This translates into CASSLPGEGTEAFF.

The chain has TRBV20-1 and TRBJ1-5; D uncertain. Germline CDR1 and CDR2: DFQATT and SNEGSKA (reference sequence). Trimming left V 3 bases short and J 3 bases short, with 12 bases between. The CDR3 sequence is 14 residues long. The CDR3 is CSASIGGPNQPQHF. The CDR3 DNA sequence: TGCAGTGCTAGCATCGGCGGCCCCAATCAGCCCCAGCATTTT.